The 17 T cell receptor beta chains given below trace back to one sample, sequenced in a study of blood T cell repertoires in COVID-19. The data were produced by immunoSEQ multiplex PCR, yet TCRdb's version contains in-frame clones alone and is incomplete. The sample lists some 250,000 clones; approximately 86% were seen once. The sequencing input was peripheral blood. All receptors come from a woman younger than 30 with acute or convalescent COVID-19.

V usage is TRBV7-9 and J usage is TRBJ1-5, with 8 positions matching TRBD1. There are 14 residues in the CDR3. V was clipped by 4 bases and J by 6 bases; unmatched bases: 5. Looked up from germline, CDR1 is SEHNR and CDR2 is FQNEAQ (reference sequence). The CDR3 sequence is CASSSVDRAQPQHF. The CDR3 bases are TGTGCCAGCAGCTCCGTGGACAGGGCTCAGCCCCAGCATTTT. The full variable domain, its missing parts supplied by reference TRBV7-9 and TRBJ1-5, is DTGVSQNPRHKITKRGQNVTFRCDPISEHNRLYWYRQTLGQGPEFLTYFQNEAQLEKSRLLSDRFSAERPKGSFSTLEIQRTEQGDSAMYLCASSSVDRAQPQHFGDGTRLSIL.

The chain is built from TRBV5-8 and TRBJ2-3, with 8 nucleotides matching TRBD2. Trimming cost V 4 bases and J 3 bases; bases outside gene matches: 16. This CDR3 has 18 residues. Germline V gene lookup returns CDR1 SGHTS and CDR2 YDEGEE. The CDR3 DNA reads as TGTGCCAGCAGCCGCCGGGGGGGGAGGGCCGCAAGGACAGATACGCAGTATTTT. As protein: CASSRRGGRAARTDTQYF.

This chain joins TRBV12-3 or TRBV12-4 and TRBJ2-1; a possible D gene is TRBD1 (5 bases). The CDR3 totals 12 residues. V was pared by 5 bases and J by 10 bases, with 12 bases between. The CDR3 spells CASSQSGIEQFF. For the CDR3, the DNA is TGTGCCAGCAGTCAATCAGGGATCGAGCAGTTCTTC.

This clone was recorded once. This sequence joins TRBV7-3 and TRBJ2-1; TRBD2 agrees at 9 bases. V trimming: 5 bases; J trimming: 2 bases; junction bases outside the gene matches: 4. The CDR3 sequence is 15 residues long. Germline CDR1 reads SGHTA; CDR2 reads FQGTGA. CDR3 DNA sequence: TGTGCCAGCAGCCGCTTAGCGGGAGCCTACAATGAGCAGTTCTTC. As protein: CASSRLAGAYNEQFF.

This clone is a singleton in its sample. The CDR3 reads CASSRYRTSMEQFF. CDR3 sequence (DNA): TGTGCCAGCAGCCGATACCGGACTAGCATGGAGCAGTTCTTC. The chain is built from TRBV5-8 and TRBJ2-1, with 8 bases fitting TRBD2. Trimming took 4 bases from V and 10 from J; bases not matched to a gene: 10. The CDR3 extends over 14 amino acids. CDR1 is SGHTS, CDR2 YDEGEE, per germline. Supplemented by reference TRBV5-8 and TRBJ2-1, the full variable domain reads EAGVTQSPTHLIKTRGQQATLRCSPISGHTSVYWYQQALGLGLQFLLWYDEGEERNRGNFPPRFSGRQFPNYSSELNVNALELEDSALYLCASSRYRTSMEQFFGPGTRLTVL.

The sample holds one count of this clone. The chain couples TRBV4-3 to TRBJ2-3; 7 bases are a match to TRBD1. The V segment lost 0 bases and the J segment 4 bases; nucleotides outside the gene matches: 7. The CDR3 covers 16 residues. Germline V gene data show CDR1 as LGHNA and CDR2 as YSLEER. The CDR3 loop is CASSQDPGQGADTQYF. CDR3 DNA: TGCGCCAGCAGCCAAGACCCCGGTCAGGGGGCAGATACGCAGTATTTT.

This clone was counted only a few times. The chain employs TRBV29-1 and TRBJ2-1, with 7 bases fitting TRBD2. Germline values: CDR1 SQVTM, CDR2 ANQGSEA. Unmatched junction bases numbered 9, after V lost 4 bases and J lost 3 bases. The length of the CDR3 is 15 residues. CDR3 amino acids: CSVAGPGLYYNEQFF. The DNA for the CDR3 is TGCAGCGTTGCTGGCCCGGGACTATACTACAATGAGCAGTTCTTC.

The chain joins TRBV5-1 to TRBJ2-2, with 10 bases matching TRBD2. The CDR3 loop spans 15 amino acids. Germline-derived CDR1 and CDR2 are SGHRS and YFSETQ. After removal of 3 bases from V and 1 base from J, the junction contained 0 bases not matched to a gene. The CDR3 DNA sequence: TGCGCCAGCAGCTGGACTAGCGGGAACACCGGGGAGCTGTTTTTT. Translating gives CASSWTSGNTGELFF.

The chain is built from TRBV29-1 and TRBJ2-7, with D tentatively TRBD1 (5 bases). The length of the CDR3 is 14 residues. V dropped 6 bases and J dropped 6 bases, with 21 bases sitting between them. In germline, CDR1 is SQVTM, CDR2 ANQGSEA. This CDR3 is CSVKQDLNPGEQYF. The CDR3 region has the DNA TGCAGCGTGAAACAGGACCTAAATCCCGGCGAGCAGTACTTC.

The sample holds one count of this clone. This chain links TRBV28 with TRBJ1-6; no reliable D call. Germline CDR1 MDHEN, CDR2 SYDVKM. V lost 10 bases and J lost 8, with 15 bases in between. The CDR3 totals 13 residues. This CDR3 reads CATRFGQDSPLHF. The CDR3 nucleotides are TGTGCCACCAGGTTTGGGCAGGATTCACCCCTCCACTTT.

V and J are TRBV19 and TRBJ2-2; 10 positions match TRBD1. The CDR3 loop spans 18 amino acids. With 5 bases clipped from V and 5 bases from J, the junction kept 14 bases outside the gene matches. The V gene's germline CDR1 is LNHDA and CDR2 SQIVND (reference sequence). CDR3 DNA: TGTGCCAGTAGTCTCTTTCAGTGGGACAGGGGATTTACCGGGGAGCTGTTTTTT. Its protein is CASSLFQWDRGFTGELFF.

This chain uses TRBV5-1 with TRBJ2-1; TRBD2 aligns across 7 bases. Germline lookup yields CDR1 SGHRS and CDR2 YFSETQ. The V and J ends lost 4 bases and 7 bases, in that order; junction bases with no gene match: 14. CDR3 length: 16 residues. CDR3 sequence (DNA): TGCGCCAGCAGCACGAGTCCCGGACTAGGCGGGAATGAGCAGTTCTTC. Amino acids: CASSTSPGLGGNEQFF.

V is TRBV18 and J is TRBJ1-5; 7 bases agree with TRBD1. CDR1 and CDR2 (germline): KGHSH, LQKENI. Unmatched junction bases numbered 5, after V lost 6 bases and J lost 0 bases. The CDR3 is 15 residues long. The chain's CDR3 is CASSYGTVSNQPQHF. As DNA, the CDR3 is TGTGCCAGCTCGTACGGGACAGTTAGCAATCAGCCCCAGCATTTT.

In DNA form, the CDR3 reads TGCGCCAGCAGCGGAACGGGACAGGGGTTCACCGGGGAGCTGTTTTTT. It translates to CASSGTGQGFTGELFF. The chain has TRBV5-1 and TRBJ2-2; TRBD1 aligns across 10 bases. J was trimmed by 4 bases and V by 4 bases; bases with no gene match: 7. In germline, CDR1 is SGHRS, CDR2 YFSETQ. The CDR3 runs 16 residues.

The chain employs TRBV12-3 or TRBV12-4 and TRBJ2-5, with TRBD1 as a possible D gene (6 bases). This CDR3 is built from 13 residues. V lost 6 bases to trimming and J lost 5 bases, with 13 bases between them. CDR3 amino acids: CASSLTGVETQYF. DNA of the CDR3: TGTGCCAGCAGCTTGACAGGCGTTGAGACCCAGTACTTC.

V gene TRBV30 combines with J gene TRBJ2-5, with TRBD1 identical over 8 bases. Germline CDR1 reads GTSNPN; CDR2 reads SVGIG (reference sequence). This CDR3 is built from 15 residues. Losses at the gene ends were 4 bases for V and 2 bases for J; bases not matched to a gene: 9. CDR3 nucleotide sequence: TGTGCCTGGACAAAAGGACAGGGACGTCAAGAGACCCAGTACTTC. Translated: CAWTKGQGRQETQYF.

This sequence joins TRBV2 and TRBJ1-1, with D perhaps TRBD1 (6 bases). The ends were cut back, 5 bases at V and 0 bases at J, with 13 bases in the middle. CDR1 SNHLY and CDR2 FYNNEI come from the germline V gene. This CDR3 is 15 amino acids long. This chain's CDR3 is CASSNRALMNTEAFF. CDR3 nucleotides: TGTGCCAGCAGTAACAGGGCCTTAATGAACACTGAAGCTTTCTTT. Full variable domain (remainder filled in from reference TRBV2 and TRBJ1-1): EPEVTQTPSHQVTQMGQEVILRCVPISNHLYFYWYRQILGQKVEFLVSFYNNEISEKSEIFDDQFSVERPDGSNFTLKIRSTKLEDSAMYFCASSNRALMNTEAFFGQGTRLTVV.